The 18 T cell receptor beta chains presented below share a single source sample, sequenced in a study of beta chain features in type 1 diabetes. Findings of the study overall: Moderate yet significant TCRB CDR3 shortening was seen in Type 1 diabetes patients in all four CD4+ subsets.

Isolated RNA was reverse transcribed in full, so expressed TCRB transcripts were sequenced. Profiled with immunoSEQ multiplex PCR; TCRdb holds only in-frame clones, not every one. This table has 400,000 or so clones, about 12% appearing once. These receptors have no identified antigens. Sequencing used naive CD4+ T cells from blood. Every receptor here comes from a woman aged 18 to 35 with type 1 diabetes.

This clone was seen only a few times. CDR3 bases: TGTGCCAGCAGCTTAGCGCATACTAAAGAGACCCAGTACTTC. Residues: CASSLAHTKETQYF. The chain couples TRBV7-8 to TRBJ2-5; no reliable D call. V lost 0 bases, J lost 3 bases, and 8 bases lay in between. The CDR3 contains 14 residues. Germline loops: CDR1 SGHVS, CDR2 FQNEAQ.

This clone was picked up a small number of times. This chain joins TRBV4-3 and TRBJ1-1; TRBD1 matches at 7 bases. Germline CDR1 reads LGHNA; CDR2 reads YSLEER. J lost 4 bases, V lost 3 bases, and 8 bases had no gene match. This CDR3 has 15 amino acids. The CDR3 nucleotides are TGCGCCAGCAGCCAGGCCGACAGGGACGGCACTGAAGCTTTCTTT. This sequence encodes CASSQADRDGTEAFF.

Only a few counts were recorded for this clone. The chain has TRBV9 and TRBJ1-2; D not resolved. Between the trimmed V and J ends, which lost 2 bases and 8 bases, there was a span of 10 bases. Germline loops: CDR1 SGDLS, CDR2 YYNGEE. This CDR3 region has 12 residues. The CDR3 sequence is CASSVNGWGYTF. CDR3 nucleotides: TGTGCCAGCAGCGTCAACGGGTGGGGCTACACCTTC. Using reference TRBV9 and TRBJ1-2 for the parts outside the CDR3, the full variable domain is DSGVTQTPKHLITATGQRVTLRCSPRSGDLSVYWYQQSLDQGLQFLIQYYNGEERAKGNILERFSAQQFPDLHSELNLSSLELGDSALYFCASSVNGWGYTFGSGTRLTVV.

This chain links TRBV28 with TRBJ2-5, with 7 bases that match TRBD1. Germline CDR1 and CDR2: MDHEN and SYDVKM. There are 15 residues in the CDR3. J gave up 0 bases and V 5 bases, and 6 bases lay outside the gene matches. The CDR3 bases are TGTGCCAGCAGTGGACAGGCACGGGACCAAGAGACCCAGTACTTC. This sequence encodes CASSGQARDQETQYF.

CDR3 DNA sequence: TGTGCCAGCAGTTTAGGGTTGGGCGGGGCGGAAGAGACCCAGTACTTC. Translated, it gives CASSLGLGGAEETQYF. J is TRBJ2-5 and V is TRBV28; tentatively, D is TRBD2 (6 bases). Trimming took off 2 bases at V and 3 bases at J, with 16 bases between the two ends. CDR3 length: 16 amino acids. Germline CDR1 is MDHEN and CDR2 is SYDVKM.

Here the CDR3 DNA reads TGCAGCGTTGGGGGACAGGGGGTGACCTACGAGCAGTACTTC. Translating gives CSVGGQGVTYEQYF. This chain uses TRBV29-1 with TRBJ2-7, with 11 bases identical to TRBD1. The germline gives CDR1 SQVTM, CDR2 ANQGSEA. The length of the CDR3 is 14 residues. The junction had 4 bases not matched to a gene; V was cut back by 4 bases and J by 2 bases.

The sample holds a few counts of this clone. The chain joins TRBV21-1 to TRBJ2-6; the table's TRBD1 call for D was not verified on the DNA. TRBV21-1 is a listed pseudogene. The CDR3 loop spans 16 amino acids. The CDR3 DNA reads as TGTGCCAGCAGCAGTCGACAGGGCTCTGGGGCCAACGTCCTGACTTTC. Protein sequence: CASSSRQGSGANVLTF.

This chain connects TRBV9 to TRBJ2-5; no definite D call. Trimming shortened V by 0 bases and J by 3 bases, and 6 bases separated the two germline ends. Per germline, CDR1 SGDLS and CDR2 YYNGEE. The CDR3 sequence is 13 residues long. The CDR3 sequence is CASSVGGEETQYF. In DNA form, the CDR3 reads TGTGCCAGCAGCGTAGGAGGAGAAGAGACCCAGTACTTC.

The gene calls are TRBV7-3 and TRBJ2-5; a possible D gene is TRBD1 (5 bases). The CDR3 is made up of 13 amino acids. Trimming left V 8 bases short and J 5 bases short, with 15 bases between. The germline V gene has CDR1 SGHTA and CDR2 FQGTGA. CDR3 bases: TGTGCCAGCTCGCCCAGGGAATGGGAGACCCAGTACTTC. Translating it yields CASSPREWETQYF.

The CDR3, as DNA: TGTGCCAGCAGCCCCCGGGACAGGTTCCCGAACACTGAAGCTTTCTTT. It specifies CASSPRDRFPNTEAFF. The chain employs TRBV9 and TRBJ1-1, with 8 bases lining up with TRBD1. The junction had 9 bases not matched to a gene; V was cut back by 4 bases and J by 1 base. From germline, CDR1 is SGDLS and CDR2 YYNGEE. This CDR3 has 16 amino acids.

Here the CDR3 DNA reads TGTGCCAGTAGTATAATAACAGGAGGGGTGAACACTGAAGCTTTCTTT. It translates to CASSIITGGVNTEAFF. The rearrangement links TRBV19 to TRBJ1-1, with D possibly TRBD1 on 5 matching bases. Trimming pared 2 bases from V and 0 bases from J, leaving 13 bases between. Per germline, CDR1 LNHDA and CDR2 SQIVND (reference sequence). This CDR3 is built from 16 residues.

This clone was observed a handful of times. The rearrangement uses TRBV19 and TRBJ2-7; maybe TRBD1 (6 bases). V was pared by 4 bases and J by 0 bases, with 10 bases between. The germline V gene encodes CDR1 LNHDA and CDR2 SQIVND (reference sequence). This CDR3 is 14 amino acids long. The CDR3 reads CASSTDRSSYEQYF. The DNA for the CDR3 is TGTGCCAGTAGTACTGACAGGAGCTCCTACGAGCAGTACTTC.

This clone came up a few times. The chain is built from TRBV30 and TRBJ2-1, with TRBD2 identical over 13 bases. Germline CDR1 and CDR2: GTSNPN and SVGIG (reference sequence). V shed 5 bases, J shed 6 bases, and the junction held 4 bases outside the gene matches. This CDR3 contains 14 residues. Here the CDR3 DNA reads TGTGCCTGGGATCGGACTAGCGGGAGCAATGAGCAGTTCTTC. Translated: CAWDRTSGSNEQFF.

This clone showed up just a few times. This chain uses TRBV5-4 with TRBJ1-2; 7 bases align to TRBD1. V lost 6 bases and J lost 2; bases outside the gene matches: 4. There are 13 residues in the CDR3. Germline assignment: CDR1 SGHNT and CDR2 YYREEE (reference sequence). In DNA, the CDR3 is TGTGCCAGCACCACGGGACAGAACTATGGCTACACCTTC. Its protein product is CASTTGQNYGYTF.

This chain uses TRBV11-2 with TRBJ2-1, with TRBD1 matching 11 bases. CDR3 size: 16 residues. With 3 bases clipped from V and 6 bases from J, the junction kept 7 bases outside the gene matches. Germline V gives CDR1 SGHAT, CDR2 FQNNGV. The CDR3 sequence is CASSFRRDRGVNEQFF. The CDR3 DNA reads as TGTGCCAGCAGCTTTCGCCGGGACAGGGGGGTCAATGAGCAGTTCTTC.

The gene calls are TRBV7-9 and TRBJ2-7, with 11 nucleotides matching TRBD2. The CDR3 spans 15 residues. Per the germline V gene, CDR1 is SEHNR and CDR2 is FQNEAQ (reference sequence). V trimming: 6 bases; J trimming: 4 bases; junction bases outside the gene matches: 8. In DNA form, the CDR3 reads TGTGCCAGCAGTTATCCTCTAGCGGGGGGATACGAGCAGTACTTC. Amino acids: CASSYPLAGGYEQYF.

This clone has only a few counts. The chain recombines TRBV29-1 with TRBJ1-1; D is possibly TRBD1 (5 bases). Germline V lookup: CDR1 SQVTM, CDR2 ANQGSEA. V lost 6 bases and J lost 1, with 9 bases in between. The CDR3 totals 12 residues. The CDR3 DNA sequence: TGCAGCGTAACGGGGGGGAACACTGAAGCTTTCTTT. Translating it yields CSVTGGNTEAFF.

This clone has only a few counts. Here the CDR3 DNA reads TGTGCCAGCAGCCGAGAGGGGACAGGGGACTATGGCTACACCTTC. Translation gives CASSREGTGDYGYTF. The chain uses TRBV6-4 and TRBJ1-2; 10 nucleotides line up with TRBD1. This CDR3 comprises 15 residues. Per the germline V gene, CDR1 is MRHNA and CDR2 is SNTAGT. The V segment lost 6 bases and the J segment 3 bases; nucleotides outside the gene matches: 7.